One sample yielded the 14 T cell receptor beta chains listed below, sequenced in a study of shared clonotypes between healthy human individuals. TCRdb's copy holds only in-frame clones and misses some; the assay was immunoSEQ multiplex PCR. The sample has about 1.1 million clones, around 78% seen once. The specimen was memory CD4+ T cells from PBMCs. Described subset: CD45RA-negative fraction. The origin of the receptors is a man aged 18 to 29 in good health. Some clones in this sample may be carry-over from other donors' samples.

This clone was counted once. The V and J genes are TRBV18 and TRBJ2-1, with 8 bases aligning to TRBD2. The ends lost 3 bases at V and 5 bases at J; junction bases unmatched: 12. Germline V gene sequence: CDR1 KGHSH, CDR2 LQKENI. The CDR3 is 17 residues long. The CDR3 DNA reads as TGTGCCAGCTCACCTAACCTGGGGAGCGGGGGCCACAATGAGCAGTTCTTC. Its protein is CASSPNLGSGGHNEQFF.

The J gene is TRBJ2-5, the V gene TRBV5-1; 7 bases map to TRBD2. CDR1 and CDR2 from the germline V gene are SGHRS and YFSETQ. Trimming at V came to 3 bases and at J to 5 bases, leaving 4 bases not matched to a gene. The CDR3 totals 13 residues. CDR3 in amino acids: CASSSAGVETQYF. For the CDR3, the DNA is TGCGCCAGCAGCTCCGCGGGGGTGGAGACCCAGTACTTC.

The chain employs TRBV18 and TRBJ2-3, with no clear D. The CDR3 runs to 13 residues. Per germline, CDR1 KGHSH and CDR2 LQKENI. With 4 bases removed from V and 2 bases from J, the gap between germline ends came to 7 bases. The chain's CDR3 is CASSRQATDTQYF. CDR3 bases: TGTGCCAGCTCACGGCAGGCCACAGATACGCAGTATTTT.

The chain combines TRBV5-1 with TRBJ1-2; 10 bases agree with TRBD1. Germline V CDR1 and CDR2: SGHRS, YFSETQ. V gave up 3 bases and J gave up 7 bases; unmatched junction bases: 9. This CDR3 is built from 15 residues. CDR3 sequence (DNA): TGCGCCAGCAGCTACGCACCGGGACAGGGGTTTGGCTACACCTTC. This codes for CASSYAPGQGFGYTF.

J is TRBJ2-7 and V is TRBV7-2; D is undetermined. The CDR3 loop spans 14 amino acids. V was pared by 5 bases and J by 3 bases, with 14 bases between. The germline V gene has CDR1 SGHTA and CDR2 FQGNSA. The CDR3 sequence is CASSRTPPRYEQYF. The CDR3 coding sequence is TGTGCCAGCAGCCGAACGCCCCCCCGCTACGAGCAGTACTTC. Based on the CDR3 plus reference TRBV7-2 and TRBJ2-7, the full variable domain is GAGVSQSPSNKVTEKGKDVELRCDPISGHTALYWYRQSLGQGLEFLIYFQGNSAPDKSGLPSDRFSAERTGGSVSTLTIQRTQQEDSAVYLCASSRTPPRYEQYFGPGTRLTVT.

This clone was counted a few times. V usage is TRBV7-2 and J usage is TRBJ2-5, with a possible D match to TRBD2 (6 bases). The CDR3 consists of 13 residues. From germline, CDR1 is SGHTA and CDR2 FQGNSA. The V end was cut by 5 bases, the J end by 1 base, with 8 bases between. CDR3: CASSERAQETQYF. The CDR3 nucleotides read TGTGCCAGCAGCGAGCGGGCCCAAGAGACCCAGTACTTC.

This clone was counted a few times. V and J are TRBV7-9 and TRBJ1-2, with 7 bases aligning to TRBD1. This CDR3 region has 12 residues. The J segment lost 7 bases and the V segment lost 7 bases, leaving 6 bases of the junction unmatched. In germline, CDR1 is SEHNR, CDR2 FQNEAQ (reference sequence). CDR3 protein: CASTSTGAGYTF. The CDR3, as DNA: TGTGCCAGCACCTCCACAGGGGCTGGCTACACCTTC.

This clone was observed at least ten times. This chain's CDR3 is CASSQKRTGINTEAFF. In DNA form, the CDR3 reads TGTGCCAGCAGCCAAAAAAGGACAGGGATTAACACTGAAGCTTTCTTT. This chain connects TRBV4-2 to TRBJ1-1, with 8 bases identical to TRBD1. Trimming cost V 2 bases and J 2 bases; bases outside gene matches: 7. This CDR3 is built from 16 residues. Germline values: CDR1 LGHNA, CDR2 YNFKEQ.

V and J are TRBV9 and TRBJ1-2; a weak D match, TRBD1 (6 bases). Germline V gene sequence: CDR1 SGDLS, CDR2 YYNGEE. V was trimmed by 3 bases and J by 0 bases, leaving 12 bases between them. The CDR3 contains 15 residues. The chain's CDR3 is CASSAARTANYGYTF. The CDR3 DNA is TGTGCCAGCAGCGCGGCTAGGACAGCTAACTATGGCTACACCTTC.

This chain uses TRBV27 with TRBJ2-2; TRBD2 matches 9 bases. The V segment lost 0 bases and the J segment 9 bases; nucleotides outside the gene matches: 5. CDR3 size: 15 residues. Germline-derived CDR1 and CDR2 are MNHEY and SMNVEV (reference sequence). This chain's CDR3 is CASSLSSGSIRELFF. CDR3 DNA sequence: TGTGCCAGCAGTTTATCTAGCGGGAGCATCCGGGAGCTGTTTTTT.

The chain couples TRBV5-1 to TRBJ2-3; D is possibly TRBD1 (6 bases). The CDR3 is made up of 14 amino acids. Germline values: CDR1 SGHRS, CDR2 YFSETQ. V was trimmed by 0 bases and J by 4 bases, leaving 9 bases between them. In nucleotides, the CDR3 is TGCGCCAGCAGCTTGGACAGGGTCGCAGATACGCAGTATTTT. Translation: CASSLDRVADTQYF. The full variable domain, completed using reference TRBV5-1 and TRBJ2-3, is KAGVTQTPRYLIKTRGQQVTLSCSPISGHRSVSWYQQTPGQGLQFLFEYFSETQRNKGNFPGRFSGRQFSNSRSEMNVSTLELGDSALYLCASSLDRVADTQYFGPGTRLTVL.

Written as DNA, the CDR3 is TGTGCCAGCAGTTTATTCCGGGATTCCTACGAGCAGTACTTC. As protein: CASSLFRDSYEQYF. This chain connects TRBV6-6 to TRBJ2-7; the D gene is possibly TRBD2 (5 bases). V was pared by 4 bases and J by 1 base, with 11 bases between. The CDR3 sequence is 14 residues long. Germline lookup yields CDR1 MNHNY and CDR2 SVGAGI (reference sequence).

The chain couples TRBV4-3 to TRBJ2-3; D is tentatively TRBD1 or TRBD2 (5 bases each). The V gene's germline CDR1 is LGHNA and CDR2 YSLEER. This CDR3 is 13 amino acids long. Trimming shortened V by 6 bases and J by 4 bases, and 11 bases separated the two germline ends. In DNA form, the CDR3 reads TGCGCCAGCAGTCGGGACGTCGCAGATACGCAGTATTTT. This codes for CASSRDVADTQYF.

This clone has just a few counts. The CDR3, as DNA: TGTGCCAGCAGCTTAGGCAGGAACACCGGGGAGCTGTTTTTT. Its translation is CASSLGRNTGELFF. The V and J genes are TRBV7-7 and TRBJ2-2; D not certain. The ends were cut back, 1 base at V and 1 base at J, with 4 bases in the middle. This CDR3 contains 14 residues. Germline V lookup: CDR1 SSHAT, CDR2 FNYEAQ (reference sequence).